This entry describes one T cell receptor (beta chain). This entry is derived from a study of OX40 agonist ivuxolimab in advanced cancers. Profiling relied on immunoSEQ multiplex PCR, and the TCRdb table lists in-frame clones only, not all of them. The repertoire has about 84,000 clones, approximately 95% of them found once; the top ten carry 11%. Germline CDR1 and CDR2: MNHNY and SVGAGI (reference sequence). This CDR3 contains 13 residues. V was trimmed by 5 bases and J by 4 bases, leaving 9 bases between them. Here the sequenced sample was CD4+ or CD8+ T cells sorted from blood, taken in a trial of the OX40 agonist ivuxolimab. V gene TRBV6-6 combines with J gene TRBJ2-1; perhaps TRBD2 as D (6 bases). The clonotype was recovered from an adult with an advanced solid tumor such as melanoma, head and neck, liver or kidney cancer. The CDR3 here is CASSGTSYNEQFF. DNA for the CDR3: TGTGCCAGCAGTGGGACTTCTTACAATGAGCAGTTCTTC.